This TCR beta chain was obtained from a study of T cells in Graves' hyperthyroidism and ophthalmopathy. There are 18 residues in the CDR3. The V segment lost 0 bases and the J segment 2 bases; nucleotides outside the gene matches: 11. Looked up from germline, CDR1 is SGDLS and CDR2 is YYNGEE. Inclusion characteristics of ophthalmopathy patients comprised a Clinical Activity Score of at least 3, a NOSPECS grade of at least 4, and duration under 3 months. Patients were excluded because of uncontrolled infection, other autoimmune disease, pregnancy or lactation. A roughly 9.1 ml volume of fresh peripheral blood provided the PBMCs. RNA transcripts served as the template for amplifying TCR beta CDR3 regions. HTBI primers were the set used in a first-round RT-PCR of the TCR CDR3. In TCRdb, the multiplex PCR reads were re-called with MiXCR into one record per CDR3 protein. The table records some 650,000 distinct CDR3 sequences, 15% to 20% of them present only once.

The TCR originated in a woman aged 35 to 49 with Graves' ophthalmopathy. The V and J genes are TRBV9 and TRBJ2-1; 7 bases fit TRBD1. Material: blood. The CDR3 nucleotides are TGTGCCAGCAGCGTAGCTAGTATTCCAGGGGGAGCCTACAATGAGCAGTTCTTC. It codes for CASSVASIPGGAYNEQFF. Together with reference TRBV9 and TRBJ2-1, the CDR3 gives the full variable domain: DSGVTQTPKHLITATGQRVTLRCSPRSGDLSVYWYQQSLDQGLQFLIQYYNGEERAKGNILERFSAQQFPDLHSELNLSSLELGDSALYFCASSVASIPGGAYNEQFFGPGTRLTVL.